These 3 T cell receptor beta chains came from one sample sequenced in a study of T-cell reconstitution after alpha-beta-depleted transplantation in children. This sample's TCRbeta library carried unique molecular identifier barcodes. TCRdb reprocessed the PCR reads with MiXCR, giving one entry per CDR3 protein. The data show about 290,000 distinct CDR3 sequences, with around a tenth seen just once and around 7.6% held by the top ten. Sequencing used PBMCs, obtained before TCRalphabeta/CD19-depleted stem cell transplant. These receptors came from a boy in the first two years of life with acute myeloid leukemia, due to receive a stem cell transplant.

This clonotype was counted many times. This sequence joins TRBV6-5 and TRBJ2-5, with TRBD1 matching over 7 bases. Germline CDR1 is MNHEY and CDR2 is SVGAGI. With V trimmed by 0 bases and J by 1 base, 5 bases remained unmatched. The CDR3 contains 16 residues. The CDR3 reads CASSYSLDRVQETQYF. CDR3 DNA sequence: TGTGCCAGCAGTTACTCGCTAGACAGGGTCCAAGAGACCCAGTACTTC.

The chain employs TRBV27 and TRBJ2-7; 9 nucleotides match TRBD1. CDR3 length: 15 amino acids. From germline, CDR1 is MNHEY and CDR2 SMNVEV (reference sequence). The ends lost 6 bases at V and 3 bases at J; junction bases unmatched: 9. The DNA for the CDR3 is TGTGCCAGCAGAAAGACAGGGGGAGGCTACTACGAGCAGTACTTC. This gives the protein CASRKTGGGYYEQYF.

For this clonotype: This could be a read error, since a much larger clone is one nucleotide away. The chain links TRBV29-1 to TRBJ2-1; possibly TRBD2 for D (5 bases). V dropped 1 base and J dropped 4 bases, with 11 bases sitting between them. The CDR3 totals 14 residues. Germline V gene data show CDR1 as SQVTM and CDR2 as ANQGSEA. The CDR3 DNA is TGCAGCGTTGAAGGGGGAGAACAATACAATGAGCAGTTCTTC. Protein: CSVEGGEQYNEQFF.